One and the same sample provided the 20 T cell receptor beta chains below, sequenced in a study of blood T cells in healthy people across ages. Primers used in a second PCR of about 6 to 11 cycles were a sample-barcoded 5' primer and a J-beta primer mix. MiXCR, applied by TCRdb to the 5' RACE reads, yields one record per CDR3 protein. The data hold some 890,000 distinct CDR3 sequences, with almost 30% observed a single time. These data also formed part of another study, on T cells of mothers and their children.

Sample: blood. These receptors were taken from a woman aged 40 to 50 in good health.

A remark on this clonotype: A read error may produce the germline difference seen at one junction end. This chain links TRBV6-2 or TRBV6-3 with TRBJ2-1, with 8 bases aligning to TRBD2. Germline-derived CDR1 and CDR2 are MNHEY and SVGEGT. CDR3 length: 15 residues. CDR3 nucleotide sequence: TGCGCCAGCGAACCGGGGACTAGCTCCTACAATGAGCAGTTCTTC. It specifies CASEPGTSSYNEQFF.

The chain links TRBV6-2 or TRBV6-3 to TRBJ1-5, with 11 positions matching TRBD1. Germline lookup yields CDR1 MNHEY and CDR2 SVGEGT. The CDR3 extends over 17 amino acids. The junction had 4 bases not matched to a gene; V was cut back by 0 bases and J by 3 bases. For the CDR3, the DNA is TGTGCCAGCAGTTACTCGAGGGACAGGGGGGTCAATCAGCCCCAGCATTTT. Translation: CASSYSRDRGVNQPQHF.

This clonotype occurred a few times. V usage is TRBV5-5 and J usage is TRBJ2-3, with D unresolved. Germline V gene sequence: CDR1 SGHKS, CDR2 YYEKEE (reference sequence). The V end lost 4 bases, the J end lost 0 bases, and 18 bases lay between the germline ends. There are 17 residues in the CDR3. CDR3: CASSTDRALRSTDTQYF. The CDR3 DNA reads TGTGCCAGCAGCACAGACCGGGCCCTAAGGAGCACAGATACGCAGTATTTT.

The V gene is TRBV5-6, the J gene TRBJ2-5, with D perhaps TRBD1 or TRBD2 (5 bases each). Trimming cost V 7 bases and J 5 bases, with 18 bases left between them. Germline V CDR1 and CDR2: SGHDT, YYEEEE. CDR3 length equals 14 residues. The CDR3 DNA follows: TGTGCCAGCTACCGAGGGGTCCAAGGGGAGACCCAGTACTTC. Translation: CASYRGVQGETQYF. Together with reference TRBV5-6 and TRBJ2-5, the CDR3 gives the full variable domain: DAGVTQSPTHLIKTRGQQVTLRCSPKSGHDTVSWYQQALGQGPQFIFQYYEEEERQRGNFPDRFSGHQFPNYSSELNVNALLLGDSALYLCASYRGVQGETQYFGPGTRLLVL.

A word on this clonotype: Being one base from a much bigger clone, this may be a read error. The rearrangement joins TRBV20-1 to TRBJ2-1, with a tentative D call TRBD1 (6 bases). Trimming shortened V by 6 bases and J by 10 bases, and 25 bases separated the two germline ends. Per the germline V gene, CDR1 is DFQATT and CDR2 is SNEGSKA (reference sequence). The CDR3 covers 15 residues. The CDR3: CSAHTGLLSSYEQFF. The CDR3 region has the DNA TGCAGTGCCCATACAGGGCTCCTAAGCTCCTACGAGCAGTTCTTC.

On this clonotype itself: A read error may explain this, as a much larger clone is one base away. The chain is built from TRBV27 and TRBJ1-2, with D hard to call. V gave up 6 bases and J gave up 6 bases, with 17 bases separating them. This CDR3 contains 14 residues. The germline V gene has CDR1 MNHEY and CDR2 SMNVEV (reference sequence). DNA for the CDR3: TGTGCCAGCAGCCAGTACCAGGAGGCCCATGGCTACACCTTC. Its translation is CASSQYQEAHGYTF.

This rearrangement joins TRBV4-1 to TRBJ1-5; D possibly corresponds to TRBD1 (5 bases). CDR3 length equals 16 residues. V lost 8 bases and J lost 11, with 28 bases in between. CDR1 and CDR2 from the germline V gene are MGHRA and YSYEKL. CDR3 in amino acids: CASSRNTDSPPGTQHF. The DNA of the CDR3 is TGCGCCAGCTCAAGAAATACCGACAGCCCTCCGGGGACCCAGCATTTT.

This sequence joins TRBV12-3 or TRBV12-4 and TRBJ2-7; perhaps TRBD1 as D (5 bases). The DNA matches TRBJ2-5 better at its end, which makes the J call doubtful. This CDR3 contains 15 residues. The CDR3 here is CASSLVQGSQETQYF. The CDR3 DNA is TGTGCCAGCAGTTTGGTCCAGGGAAGTCAAGAGACCCAGTACTTC.

The chain links TRBV4-3 to TRBJ2-2; TRBD1 aligns across 7 bases. V was pared by 0 bases and J by 8 bases, with 9 bases of the junction left unmatched. The CDR3 length is 16 residues. CDR1 is LGHNA, CDR2 YSLEER, per germline. CDR3 loop: CASSQDRGRWTGELFF. In DNA, the CDR3 is TGCGCCAGCAGCCAAGACAGGGGGAGATGGACGGGGGAGCTGTTTTTT.

The rearrangement uses TRBV28 and TRBJ2-5; 8 bases align to TRBD1. Germline CDR1 reads MDHEN; CDR2 reads SYDVKM. V trimming: 5 bases; J trimming: 4 bases; junction bases outside the gene matches: 9. This CDR3 is built from 15 residues. The CDR3 DNA reads as TGTGCCAGCAGTCCCCCCAGGGGGCTGGGAGAGACCCAGTACTTC. Translated, it gives CASSPPRGLGETQYF.

With respect to this clonotype: Just one base apart from a much larger clone, this may be a read error. This chain uses TRBV29-1 with TRBJ2-7; maybe TRBD1 (7 bases). With 4 bases removed from V and 1 base from J, the gap between germline ends came to 17 bases. The V gene's germline CDR1 is SQVTM and CDR2 ANQGSEA. CDR3 length: 15 amino acids. CDR3 loop: CSVVRRDSASYEQYF. The CDR3 DNA reads TGCAGCGTTGTGAGGCGGGACAGTGCATCCTACGAGCAGTACTTC.

The rearrangement uses TRBV5-1 and TRBJ1-1; D gene unclear. In germline, CDR1 is SGHRS, CDR2 YFSETQ. V lost 7 bases to trimming and J lost 0 bases, with 19 bases between them. The CDR3 consists of 16 residues. The CDR3 nucleotides read TGCGCCAGCGCCCCTCAAAATATGGGGATGAACACTGAAGCTTTCTTT. Amino acid sequence: CASAPQNMGMNTEAFF.

As to this clonotype: This may be a read error, as it is one base from a much larger clone. This chain links TRBV20-1 with TRBJ2-4, with 8 bases aligning to TRBD1. V was clipped by 5 bases and J by 1 base; unmatched bases: 10. This CDR3 comprises 16 residues. Looked up from germline, CDR1 is DFQATT and CDR2 is SNEGSKA (reference sequence). This CDR3 reads CSAGSPTGGAKNIQYF. CDR3 DNA: TGCAGTGCTGGTTCCCCAACAGGGGGGGCCAAAAACATTCAGTACTTC.

This clonotype was seen repeatedly, ten times or more. The V and J genes are TRBV7-3 and TRBJ2-1, with a weak D call TRBD2 (5 bases). The V gene lost 1 base and the J gene lost 6 bases, with 7 bases spanning the gap. Germline loops: CDR1 SGHTA, CDR2 FQGTGA. The length of the CDR3 is 13 residues. CDR3: CASSLMRANEQFF. The DNA of the CDR3 is TGTGCCAGCAGCTTAATGAGGGCCAATGAGCAGTTCTTC.

V gene TRBV14 combines with J gene TRBJ1-2; weak D call: TRBD1 (6 bases). CDR1 and CDR2 (germline): SGHDN, FVKESK. Trimming cost V 1 base and J 8 bases, with 17 bases left between them. The CDR3 length is 15 residues. The CDR3 DNA follows: TGTGCCAGCAGCCAAGTTACAGGGCGGGCGAGGGGCTACACCTTC. Translating gives CASSQVTGRARGYTF. Full variable domain (remainder filled in from reference TRBV14 and TRBJ1-2): EAGVTQFPSHSVIEKGQTVTLRCDPISGHDNLYWYRRVMGKEIKFLLHFVKESKQDESGMPNNRFLAERTGGTYSTLKVQPAELEDSGVYFCASSQVTGRARGYTFGSGTRLTVV.

About this clonotype: A much larger clone differs from this one at a single base, so this may be a read error. The chain couples TRBV7-9 to TRBJ2-5; the match to TRBD2 covers 8 bases. CDR1 is SEHNR and CDR2 is FQNEAQ in the germline V gene (reference sequence). The CDR3 loop spans 15 amino acids. This chain's CDR3 is CASSLYGGEKESQYF. In DNA form, the CDR3 reads TGTGCCAGCAGCTTATACGGGGGGGAGAAAGAGTCCCAGTACTTC.

The V call is TRBV27, the J call TRBJ2-4; D might be TRBD2 (5 bases). V lost 0 bases, J lost 13 bases, and 19 bases lay in between. The CDR3 length is 15 residues. Germline V gene lookup returns CDR1 MNHEY and CDR2 SMNVEV (reference sequence). The CDR3 bases are TGTGCCAGCAGTTTATCGTCGGCAGGTCTTACGGGGCAGTACTTC. Translated, it gives CASSLSSAGLTGQYF.

The V and J genes are TRBV6-2 or TRBV6-3 and TRBJ1-6; no firm D call. This CDR3 comprises 13 residues. Germline CDR1 reads MNHEY; CDR2 reads SVGEGT. The CDR3 bases are TGTGGAGCGTCGAGGCAGGCTAATTCACCCCTCCACTTT. Protein product: CGASRQANSPLHF.

The chain couples TRBV20-1 to TRBJ1-2; D is ambiguous. With 3 bases removed from V and 5 bases from J, the gap between germline ends came to 16 bases. In germline, CDR1 is DFQATT, CDR2 SNEGSKA (reference sequence). This CDR3 contains 14 residues. CDR3 residues: CSASGGPRTYGYTF. The CDR3 DNA is TGCAGTGCTAGCGGAGGGCCCCGAACTTATGGCTACACCTTC.

This clonotype appeared many times. The J gene is TRBJ2-5, the V gene TRBV28; D unresolved. The germline V and J ends were trimmed by 5 bases and 9 bases, with 10 bases remaining between them. The V gene's germline CDR1 is MDHEN and CDR2 SYDVKM. CDR3 length: 11 amino acids. The DNA for the CDR3 is TGTGCCAGCAGTCCCCCGGGTGCCCAGTACTTC. It is translated as CASSPPGAQYF.